One sample yielded the 6 T cell receptor beta chains listed below, sequenced in a study of cytomegalovirus exposure and HLA in healthy donors. The PCR had 60 Vbeta and 13 Jbeta primers. TCRdb's copy holds only in-frame clones and misses some; the assay was immunoSEQ multiplex PCR. Of approximately 220,000 clones in the sample, approximately 80% were seen once. Sequencing input: PBMCs. The receptors come from a boy aged 2 to 10 in good health and CMV-seronegative.

Here the CDR3 reads CASSPRSGGTYNEQFF. The CDR3 coding sequence is TGTGCCAGCAGTCCGAGGAGCGGGGGAACCTACAATGAGCAGTTCTTC. The chain carries TRBV7-2 and TRBJ2-1; 8 positions agree with TRBD2. This CDR3 is 16 amino acids long. CDR1 and CDR2 (germline): SGHTA, FQGNSA. The trim removed 6 bases at V and 2 bases at J, leaving 9 bases unmatched. Complete variable domain (other parts from reference TRBV7-2 and TRBJ2-1): GAGVSQSPSNKVTEKGKDVELRCDPISGHTALYWYRQSLGQGLEFLIYFQGNSAPDKSGLPSDRFSAERTGGSVSTLTIQRTQQEDSAVYLCASSPRSGGTYNEQFFGPGTRLTVL.

The V gene is TRBV18, the J gene TRBJ1-5; D remains ambiguous. Trimming took 6 bases from V and 7 from J, leaving 22 bases between them. Germline V gene data show CDR1 as KGHSH and CDR2 as LQKENI. This CDR3 has 16 residues. CDR3 coding DNA: TGTGCCAGCTCCCAACTAACGGAGGGTGTAGGACAGCCCCAGCATTTT. It encodes CASSQLTEGVGQPQHF.

This sequence joins TRBV7-2 and TRBJ1-4; possible D gene TRBD1, 5 bases. The germline gives CDR1 SGHTA, CDR2 FQGNSA. This CDR3 has 15 residues. The V end lost 5 bases, the J end lost 7 bases, and 17 bases lay between the germline ends. For the CDR3, the DNA is TGTGCCAGCAGCCCAAGACATGGGGGGAGTGAAAAACTGTTTTTT. The encoded protein is CASSPRHGGSEKLFF.

V is TRBV6-4 and J is TRBJ1-6; 10 nucleotides agree with TRBD1. The germline CDR1 and CDR2 sequences are MRHNA and SNTAGT. V was pared by 6 bases and J by 5 bases, with 4 bases of the junction left unmatched. The CDR3 consists of 15 residues. CDR3 region: CASSLGTGDNSPLHF. The CDR3 DNA is TGTGCCAGCAGCCTCGGGACAGGGGATAATTCACCCCTCCACTTT.

The chain uses TRBV10-3 and TRBJ2-1; TRBD2 is a possible D gene (5 bases). The CDR3 is 13 residues long. Trimming removed 4 bases from V and 9 bases from J, with 13 bases in between. Germline V lookup: CDR1 ENHRY, CDR2 SYGVKD. CDR3 coding DNA: TGTGCCATCAGTGGCTCGTGGGAGACTGAGCAGTTCTTC. It translates to CAISGSWETEQFF.

There are a few counts of this clone. The gene calls are TRBV6-6 and TRBJ2-1; D might be TRBD2 (6 bases). Trimming cost V 7 bases and J 3 bases, with 10 bases left between them. Germline V CDR1 and CDR2: MNHNY, SVGAGI (reference sequence). The CDR3 runs 13 residues. The CDR3 DNA reads TGTGCCAGCACCACGGGACTCTACAATGAGCAGTTCTTC. It is translated as CASTTGLYNEQFF.